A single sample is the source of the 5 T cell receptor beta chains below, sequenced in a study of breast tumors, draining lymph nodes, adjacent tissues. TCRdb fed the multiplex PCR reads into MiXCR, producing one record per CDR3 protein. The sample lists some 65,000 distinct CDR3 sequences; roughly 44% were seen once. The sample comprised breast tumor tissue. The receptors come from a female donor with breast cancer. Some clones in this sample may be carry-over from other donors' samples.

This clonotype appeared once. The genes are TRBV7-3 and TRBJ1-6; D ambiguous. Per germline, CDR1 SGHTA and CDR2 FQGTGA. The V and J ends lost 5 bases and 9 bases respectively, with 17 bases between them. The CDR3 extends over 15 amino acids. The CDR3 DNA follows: TGTGCCAGCAGCCTAGCGGGAGCTAAGTCTTCACCCCTCCACTTT. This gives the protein CASSLAGAKSSPLHF.

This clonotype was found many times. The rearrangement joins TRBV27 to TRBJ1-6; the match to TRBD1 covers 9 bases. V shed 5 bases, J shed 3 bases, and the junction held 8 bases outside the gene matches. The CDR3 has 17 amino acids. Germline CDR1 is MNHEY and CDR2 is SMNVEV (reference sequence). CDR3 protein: CASSPTGTGYYNSPLHF. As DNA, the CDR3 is TGTGCCAGCAGTCCGACCGGGACAGGGTACTATAATTCACCCCTCCACTTT.

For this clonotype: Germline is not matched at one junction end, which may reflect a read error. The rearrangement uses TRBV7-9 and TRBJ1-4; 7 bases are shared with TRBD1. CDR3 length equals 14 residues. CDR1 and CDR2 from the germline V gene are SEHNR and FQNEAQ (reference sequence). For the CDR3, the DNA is TGCGCCAGCAGCTCGACAGGGTTGGGGAGGGGACTGTTTTTT. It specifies CASSSTGLGRGLFF.

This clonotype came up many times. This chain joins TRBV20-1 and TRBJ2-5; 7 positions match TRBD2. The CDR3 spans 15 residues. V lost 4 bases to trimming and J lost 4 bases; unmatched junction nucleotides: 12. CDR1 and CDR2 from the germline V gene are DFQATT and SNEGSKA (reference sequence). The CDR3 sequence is CSAITGTTRGETQYF. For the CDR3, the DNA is TGCAGTGCTATTACCGGGACTACTAGGGGAGAGACCCAGTACTTC.

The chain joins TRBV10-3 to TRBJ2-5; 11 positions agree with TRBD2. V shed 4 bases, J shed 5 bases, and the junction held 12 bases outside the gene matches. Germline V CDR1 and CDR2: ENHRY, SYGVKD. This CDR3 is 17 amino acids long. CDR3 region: CAISAYPTSGGGETQYF. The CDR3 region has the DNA TGTGCCATCAGTGCTTACCCCACTAGCGGGGGCGGCGAGACCCAGTACTTC.